The 8 T cell receptor beta chains reported below all come from one sample, sequenced in a study of T cell repertoires in cytomegalovirus infection. For these TCRs, the target antigens are not known. TCRdb called the reads again in MiXCR, with one record for every CDR3 protein. The sample carries roughly 500,000 distinct CDR3 sequences, 30% to 40% recorded once. This material consisted of cultured PBMCs, taken from culture after CMV antigen stimulation. The receptors stem from a human donor in good health (CMV status not recorded). Some clones in this sample may be carry-over from other donors' samples.

In its sample, this clonotype was seen many times. In nucleotides, the CDR3 is TGCAGTGCTAGAGGGTCAGGTGGCAATCAGCCCCAGCATTTT. It encodes CSARGSGGNQPQHF. The chain combines TRBV20-1 with TRBJ1-5; D unresolved. V was cut by 1 base and J by 2 bases, with 9 bases left in between. There are 14 residues in the CDR3. The germline V gene has CDR1 DFQATT and CDR2 SNEGSKA (reference sequence).

This clonotype was counted ten times or more. The chain recombines TRBV19 with TRBJ2-1; perhaps TRBD1 as D (5 bases). With 3 bases removed from V and 8 bases from J, the gap between germline ends came to 17 bases. Germline CDR1 LNHDA, CDR2 SQIVND (reference sequence). This CDR3 has 15 amino acids. CDR3 in amino acids: CASSIGAASNDEQFF. The CDR3 DNA sequence: TGTGCCAGTAGTATTGGGGCCGCCTCTAACGATGAGCAGTTCTTC.

The rearrangement joins TRBV27 to TRBJ1-1; 10 positions match TRBD1. The junction had 12 bases not matched to a gene; V was cut back by 6 bases and J by 5 bases. Germline V CDR1 and CDR2: MNHEY, SMNVEV (reference sequence). CDR3 size: 16 residues. The DNA for the CDR3 is TGTGCCAGCAGAACCCCGACAGGGGGCCATGGAACTGAAGCTTTCTTT. Protein product: CASRTPTGGHGTEAFF.

This chain joins TRBV6-1 and TRBJ2-3; tentatively, D is TRBD1 or TRBD2 (5 bases each). This CDR3 has 13 residues. Trimming took off 8 bases at V and 2 bases at J, with 11 bases between the two ends. From germline, CDR1 is MNHNS and CDR2 SASEGT. CDR3: CASAGRVTDTQYF. The CDR3 DNA reads TGTGCCAGCGCAGGGAGAGTCACAGATACGCAGTATTTT.

This clonotype came up a few times. The chain joins TRBV12-3 or TRBV12-4 to TRBJ2-1, with TRBD1 as a possible D gene (5 bases). This CDR3 is built from 13 residues. V was shortened by 5 bases and J by 3 bases, with 8 bases between the two germline ends. The CDR3 sequence: CASSPTDYNEQFF. Written as DNA, the CDR3 is TGTGCCAGCAGTCCGACAGACTACAATGAGCAGTTCTTC.

This clonotype was detected only a few times. This rearrangement joins TRBV7-9 to TRBJ1-2, with D perhaps matching TRBD1 (5 bases). The ends were cut back, 6 bases at V and 9 bases at J, with 20 bases in the middle. CDR1 is SEHNR, CDR2 FQNEAQ, per germline (reference sequence). CDR3 length: 14 amino acids. As DNA, the CDR3 is TGTGCCAGCAGGCCCACGGGACGGGACGGGAGCTACACCTTC. Residues: CASRPTGRDGSYTF.

This clonotype showed up just a few times. This chain uses TRBV7-9 with TRBJ2-3; D is unclear. The V gene lost 3 bases and the J gene lost 0 bases, with 10 bases spanning the gap. Germline CDR1 reads SEHNR; CDR2 reads FQNEAQ (reference sequence). This CDR3 region has 15 residues. The DNA for the CDR3 is TGTGCCAGCAGCTTTCGGGTGGGGAGCACAGATACGCAGTATTTT. Translating it yields CASSFRVGSTDTQYF.

The DNA of the CDR3 is TGTGCCATTATAGCGCCCAATGAGCAGTTCTTC. Translating it yields CAIIAPNEQFF. This chain links TRBV2 with TRBJ2-1; tentative D call: TRBD2 (5 bases). This CDR3 contains 11 residues. Trimming stripped 10 bases from V and 6 bases from J, with 10 bases between. CDR1 and CDR2 from the germline V gene are SNHLY and FYNNEI. The whole variable domain, remainder taken from reference TRBV2 and TRBJ2-1, is EPEVTQTPSHQVTQMGQEVILRCVPISNHLYFYWYRQILGQKVEFLVSFYNNEISEKSEIFDDQFSVERPDGSNFTLKIRSTKLEDSAMYFCAIIAPNEQFFGPGTRLTVL.